This T cell receptor (beta chain) was identified in a study of cytomegalovirus exposure and HLA in healthy donors. This clone occurred once. Its antigen is unknown. General study points: Per a prior analysis, the majority of TCR beta V segments were productive roughly 90% or roughly 30% of the time. Immune exposure data for these donors was limited to CMV serostatus. A later analysis found most CMV-associated TCR beta chains apparently HLA-restricted. A later analysis linked a missense variant in DCLRE1C to the trimming of TCR beta V and J genes.

The CDR3 contains 15 residues. Germline CDR1 and CDR2: SGHTA and FQGTGA. V was pared by 2 bases and J by 2 bases, with 3 bases of the junction left unmatched. The PCR ran on 60 Vbeta and 13 Jbeta primers. Measured with immunoSEQ multiplex PCR; TCRdb has only the in-frame clones, and not every one. The table has 220,000 or so clones, 60% to 80% seen once. The specimen was PBMCs. V gene TRBV7-3 combines with J gene TRBJ1-1, with 9 bases aligning to TRBD1. The receptor comes from a male donor in good health and CMV-seronegative. The CDR3 DNA is TGTGCCAGCAGCTTATCGGGACAGGGAAACACTGAAGCTTTCTTT. Protein sequence: CASSLSGQGNTEAFF. Using reference TRBV7-3 and TRBJ1-1 for the parts outside the CDR3, the full variable domain is GAGVSQTPSNKVTEKGKYVELRCDPISGHTALYWYRQSLGQGPEFLIYFQGTGAADDSGLPNDRFFAVRPEGSVSTLKIQRTERGDSAVYLCASSLSGQGNTEAFFGQGTRLTVV.